The 9 T cell receptor beta chains below all came from one sample that was sequenced in a study of shared clonotypes between healthy human individuals. Produced via immunoSEQ multiplex PCR; TCRdb's table is partial and in-frame only. Of hundreds of thousands of clones in the sample, roughly 70% are singletons; the top ten hold approximately 1.7%. The sample comprised memory CD4+ T cells sorted from blood. Subset reported: CD45RA-negative fraction. Every receptor here comes from a woman aged 30 to 39 in good health.

Comments on this clone: Different DNA sequences within this sample yield the same CDR3. The V call is TRBV10-3, the J call TRBJ2-3, with D possibly being TRBD1 (5 bases). This CDR3 has 13 residues. Germline CDR1 reads ENHRY; CDR2 reads SYGVKD. Trimming took 5 bases from V and 3 from J, leaving 9 bases between them. Here the CDR3 DNA reads TGTGCCATCAGTAACAGGTCGACAGATACGCAGTATTTT. This encodes CAISNRSTDTQYF.

This chain joins TRBV4-1 and TRBJ2-1, with 8 bases lining up with TRBD2. Per germline, CDR1 MGHRA and CDR2 YSYEKL. The CDR3 spans 13 residues. V lost 4 bases, J lost 9 bases, and 5 bases stayed unmatched. CDR3 in DNA: TGCGCCAGCAGCCGAGGACTAGCCGCTGAGCAGTTCTTC. As protein: CASSRGLAAEQFF.

V usage is TRBV30 and J usage is TRBJ1-1, with TRBD1 as a possible D gene (5 bases). CDR1 and CDR2 from the germline V gene are GTSNPN and SVGIG (reference sequence). The CDR3 length is 11 residues. V gave up 2 bases and J gave up 5 bases, with 6 bases separating them. CDR3 amino acids: CAWSWGTEAFF. CDR3 coding DNA: TGTGCCTGGAGTTGGGGGACTGAAGCTTTCTTT.

V usage is TRBV28 and J usage is TRBJ1-2, with 11 bases that match TRBD1. The CDR3 has 20 residues. J was trimmed by 0 bases and V by 5 bases; bases with no gene match: 17. Germline V gene data show CDR1 as MDHEN and CDR2 as SYDVKM. The CDR3 sequence: CASSRRTGGLLREANYGYTF. The DNA for the CDR3 is TGTGCCAGCAGTCGCCGGACAGGGGGCCTTTTGAGGGAAGCTAACTATGGCTACACCTTC.

The gene calls are TRBV11-2 and TRBJ2-2; 9 positions agree with TRBD1. This CDR3 is built from 17 residues. CDR1 SGHAT and CDR2 FQNNGV come from the germline V gene. Germline trimming cut 5 bases from V and 4 bases from J; bases unmatched to any gene: 11. CDR3 nucleotide sequence: TGTGCCAGCAGCCTCCCACAGGGGGCTCGTTTCACCGGGGAGCTGTTTTTT. This codes for CASSLPQGARFTGELFF.

The chain links TRBV28 to TRBJ1-4; 9 bases fit TRBD1. Trimming cost V 3 bases and J 3 bases; bases outside gene matches: 5. Germline values: CDR1 MDHEN, CDR2 SYDVKM. The CDR3 totals 16 residues. CDR3 sequence: CASSFYDRGSNEKLFF. The CDR3 nucleotides read TGTGCCAGCAGTTTTTACGACAGGGGGTCTAATGAAAAACTGTTTTTT.

V and J are TRBV29-1 and TRBJ2-7; maybe TRBD2 (6 bases). Germline lookup yields CDR1 SQVTM and CDR2 ANQGSEA. The CDR3 totals 11 residues. The V end was cut by 6 bases, the J end by 2 bases, with 8 bases between. CDR3 residues: CSVAGPYEQYF. The CDR3 DNA reads as TGCAGCGTAGCGGGCCCCTACGAGCAGTACTTC.

There are many counts of this clone. Here the CDR3 reads CASSPTPSSYEQYF. The CDR3 bases are TGTGCCAGCAGTCCTACCCCGAGCTCCTACGAGCAGTACTTC. The gene calls are TRBV6-5 and TRBJ2-7; D gene uncertain. The CDR3 runs 14 residues. The germline V gene has CDR1 MNHEY and CDR2 SVGAGI. V lost 5 bases, J lost 0 bases, and 11 bases lay in between.

To note about this clone: The sample contains more than one DNA sequence encoding this CDR3. This rearrangement joins TRBV5-1 to TRBJ1-1; D is undetermined. There are 14 residues in the CDR3. The V and J ends lost 0 bases and 1 base respectively, with 7 bases between them. In germline, CDR1 is SGHRS, CDR2 YFSETQ. The CDR3 DNA is TGCGCCAGCAGCTTGGGACCGTCGAACACTGAAGCTTTCTTT. Protein: CASSLGPSNTEAFF.